This is a list of T cell receptor beta chains from one sample in a study of shared clonotypes between healthy human individuals. The assay was immunoSEQ multiplex PCR, and TCRdb's table has in-frame clones only and misses some. The sample shows 2,100,000 or so clones, more than 90% of them seen only once. Sequencing was performed on naive CD4+ T cells sorted from blood. These TCRs come from a man between 18 and 29 years old in good health. CDR3s include the opening cysteine and the closing phenylalanine or tryptophan. The D gene is left open where the match is weak. Clone size is shown for a subset of rows, as once, few, many or a class of expanded clone.

D gene	clone size	V gene	J gene	CDR3 protein	CDR3 DNA
.	.	TRBV7-9	TRBJ2-7	CASSLGATGAPYEQYF	TGTGCCAGCAGCTTAGGGGCGACAGGAGCCCCCTACGAGCAGTACTTC
.	.	TRBV6-1	TRBJ1-1	CASSEGLPGSGEAFF	TGTGCCAGCAGTGAAGGCCTCCCAGGGAGTGGTGAAGCTTTCTTT
.	.	TRBV7-2	TRBJ2-3	CASSFGSDTQYF	TGTGCCAGCAGCTTTGGGTCGGATACGCAGTATTTT
.	.	TRBV6-6	TRBJ2-6	CASSWSPSSGANVLTF	TGTGCCAGCAGTTGGAGCCCATCCTCTGGGGCCAACGTCCTGACTTTC
TRBD1	.	TRBV18	TRBJ2-4	CASSPVGQVKNIQYF	TGTGCCAGCTCACCAGTGGGACAGGTGAAAAACATTCAGTACTTC
.	.	TRBV30	TRBJ2-5	CAWGRWAAGETQYF	TGTGCCTGGGGGAGGTGGGCGGCGGGCGAGACCCAGTACTTC
.	.	TRBV19	TRBJ2-3	CASSRITGDGRDTQYF	TGTGCCAGTAGTAGAATCACGGGGGACGGGAGAGATACGCAGTATTTT
.	.	TRBV2	TRBJ1-4	CASMGEWAEKLFF	TGTGCCAGCATGGGGGAGTGGGCTGAAAAACTGTTTTTT
.	.	TRBV6-1	TRBJ1-5	CASSEPLWTELSNQPQHF	TGTGCCAGCAGTGAACCTCTTTGGACAGAACTTAGCAATCAGCCCCAGCATTTT
TRBD1	.	TRBV14	TRBJ2-1	CASSQGIIQGDVYYNEQFF	TGTGCCAGCAGCCAAGGGATAATACAGGGGGATGTGTACTACAATGAGCAGTTCTTC
TRBD2	.	TRBV9	TRBJ2-3	CASSVTGGFSTDTQYF	TGTGCCAGCAGCGTGACGGGGGGTTTTAGCACAGATACGCAGTATTTT
.	.	TRBV5-1	TRBJ1-3	CASSLDRVDGNTIYF	TGCGCCAGCAGCTTGGACAGGGTAGATGGAAACACCATATATTTT
.	.	TRBV7-2	TRBJ2-1	CASSLTGLAGNEQFF	TGTGCCAGCAGCTTAACGGGCCTCGCCGGGAATGAGCAGTTCTTC
.	.	TRBV7-9	TRBJ2-3	CASSLTAGSTDTQYF	TGTGCCAGCAGCTTAACGGCGGGAAGTACAGATACGCAGTATTTT
TRBD1	.	TRBV18	TRBJ2-3	CASSPTETGVGTDTQYF	TGTGCCAGCTCACCAACAGAAACAGGGGTCGGCACAGATACGCAGTATTTT
.	.	TRBV15	TRBJ2-3	CATSPHPAGSTDTQYF	TGTGCCACCAGCCCTCACCCCGCAGGGAGCACAGATACGCAGTATTTT
.	.	TRBV30	TRBJ1-6	CAWRPPGRKIPLHF	TGTGCCTGGAGGCCTCCGGGACGGAAAATACCCCTCCACTTT
.	.	TRBV30	TRBJ2-5	CAWSVKFGRETQYF	TGTGCCTGGAGTGTAAAGTTTGGCCGGGAGACCCAGTACTTC
.	.	TRBV6-5	TRBJ1-1	CASRRQPNTEAFF	TGTGCCAGCAGACGACAGCCGAACACTGAAGCTTTCTTT
.	.	TRBV29-1	TRBJ1-3	CSVEVSGAGNTIYF	TGCAGCGTTGAGGTCTCAGGGGCCGGAAACACCATATATTTT
.	.	TRBV7-2	TRBJ2-3	CASSSDSPTDTQYF	TGTGCCAGCAGCTCCGACAGCCCCACAGATACGCAGTATTTT
.	.	TRBV5-3	TRBJ1-2	CASLQGALNYGYTF	TGTGCCAGCTTACAGGGCGCCCTCAACTATGGCTACACCTTC
TRBD2	.	TRBV28	TRBJ2-1	CASRPHSGGNEQFF	TGTGCCAGCAGACCTCATAGCGGGGGGAATGAGCAGTTCTTC
TRBD2	.	TRBV9	TRBJ2-2	CASREGTSGGELFF	TGTGCCAGCAGAGAAGGGACTAGCGGCGGGGAGCTGTTTTTT
.	.	TRBV4-1	TRBJ2-3	CASSQIGVPLDTQYF	TGCGCCAGCAGCCAAATCGGGGTACCCCTAGATACGCAGTATTTT
.	.	TRBV6-5	TRBJ2-1	CASSRSSYNEQFF	TGTGCCAGCAGCAGGAGCTCCTACAATGAGCAGTTCTTC
TRBD2	.	TRBV10-3	TRBJ2-1	CAIKEWGSGGYNEQFF	TGTGCCATCAAGGAATGGGGTAGCGGGGGATACAATGAGCAGTTCTTC
.	.	TRBV30	TRBJ1-2	CACRTDSYDYGYTF	TGTGCCTGTCGGACAGACTCTTACGACTATGGCTACACCTTC
TRBD1	.	TRBV5-1	TRBJ1-5	CASSVQGNSNQPQHF	TGCGCCAGCAGCGTACAGGGGAATAGCAATCAGCCCCAGCATTTT
TRBD2	.	TRBV9	TRBJ2-5	CASSSGTSETQYF	TGTGCCAGCAGCAGCGGGACTTCGGAGACCCAGTACTTC
TRBD2	.	TRBV19	TRBJ2-3	CASRDRAGGFTDTQYF	TGTGCCAGTAGGGATCGAGCGGGGGGGTTCACAGATACGCAGTATTTT
TRBD2	.	TRBV6-6	TRBJ2-3	CASSFSGGAVSDTQYF	TGTGCCAGCAGTTTTAGCGGGGGGGCAGTTTCAGATACGCAGTATTTT
.	.	TRBV11-2	TRBJ2-7	CASSLDRLPYEQYF	TGTGCCAGCAGCTTAGATCGTCTCCCCTACGAGCAGTACTTC
.	.	TRBV6-5	TRBJ1-5	CASSYSGVGASQPQHF	TGTGCCAGCAGTTACTCAGGGGTAGGGGCGTCTCAGCCCCAGCATTTT
TRBD2	.	TRBV2	TRBJ2-3	CASSEALRWLAGETDTQYF	TGTGCCAGCAGTGAAGCGCTTCGGTGGCTAGCGGGAGAAACAGATACGCAGTATTTT
.	.	TRBV28	TRBJ1-5	CASSNRSPSNQPQHF	TGTGCCAGCAGTAACAGGAGCCCTAGCAATCAGCCCCAGCATTTT
TRBD1	.	TRBV5-1	TRBJ1-2	CASSWGQGAPSGGYTF	TGCGCCAGCAGCTGGGGACAGGGAGCCCCGAGCGGCGGCTACACCTTC
.	once	TRBV6-1	TRBJ1-5	CASATEGNQPQHF	TGTGCCAGCGCCACAGAAGGCAATCAGCCCCAGCATTTT
.	.	TRBV28	TRBJ1-2	CASSLGGSGTNYGYTF	TGTGCCAGCAGTTTGGGTGGGTCAGGCACTAACTATGGCTACACCTTC
.	.	TRBV5-1	TRBJ2-1	CASSLDQGTNEQFF	TGCGCCAGCAGCTTGGATCAGGGGACCAATGAGCAGTTCTTC
.	.	TRBV6-5	TRBJ2-3	CASSYSGRGGGDTQYF	TGTGCCAGCAGTTACTCGGGCAGGGGTGGAGGAGATACGCAGTATTTT
.	.	TRBV5-1	TRBJ2-7	CASSLAGGTFYEQYF	TGCGCCAGCAGCTTGGCCGGGGGAACCTTCTACGAGCAGTACTTC
.	.	TRBV7-9	TRBJ2-2	CASSSRRVGSTGELFF	TGTGCCAGCAGCTCCAGAAGGGTTGGTAGCACCGGGGAGCTGTTTTTT
.	.	TRBV19	TRBJ1-1	CASTYGEGTEAFF	TGTGCCAGTACCTATGGGGAAGGAACTGAAGCTTTCTTT
TRBD1	.	TRBV18	TRBJ2-2	CASSSPDRGKGTGELFF	TGTGCCAGCTCATCGCCGGACAGGGGAAAGGGCACCGGGGAGCTGTTTTTT
TRBD2	.	TRBV5-4	TRBJ2-3	CASSWTSGSSTDTQYF	TGTGCCAGCAGTTGGACTAGCGGGAGTTCCACAGATACGCAGTATTTT
TRBD2	.	TRBV7-9	TRBJ2-7	CASSLGAGGTYEQYF	TGTGCCAGCAGCTTAGGAGCGGGAGGGACCTACGAGCAGTACTTC